A single sample is the source of the 22 T cell receptor beta chains below, sequenced in a study of CD8 T cells in Susac syndrome. Roughly 0.45 to 1 ug RNA was reverse transcribed with random hexamers. TCRdb passed the immunoSEQ multiplex PCR reads through MiXCR, listing each CDR3 protein once. This sample yields 190,000 or so distinct CDR3 sequences, of which roughly 94% are seen a single time; around 0.08% belongs to the top ten. Sequenced sample: CD4+ T cells from PBMCs. The receptor set was obtained from a human donor with multiple sclerosis.

The rearrangement uses TRBV5-4 and TRBJ1-2; TRBD1 aligns across 7 bases. With 5 bases clipped from V and 8 bases from J, the junction kept 9 bases outside the gene matches. The CDR3 is 13 amino acids. Germline CDR1 reads SGHNT; CDR2 reads YYREEE (reference sequence). The CDR3 bases are TGTGCCAGCAGGATCGACAGGGCAGGGGGCTACACCTTC. Protein sequence: CASRIDRAGGYTF.

J is TRBJ1-6 and V is TRBV15, with D possibly being TRBD1 (6 bases). The germline V gene encodes CDR1 LNHNV and CDR2 YYDKDF (reference sequence). Trimming stripped 3 bases from V and 9 bases from J, with 6 bases between. The CDR3 runs 12 residues. CDR3 in amino acids: CATSRDSSPLHF. In DNA form, the CDR3 reads TGTGCCACCAGCAGGGACAGTTCACCCCTCCACTTT.

The chain employs TRBV20-1 and TRBJ2-1, with a tentative D call TRBD2 (6 bases). Trimming pared 6 bases from V and 12 bases from J, leaving 12 bases between. This CDR3 region has 10 residues. Germline-derived CDR1 and CDR2 are DFQATT and SNEGSKA (reference sequence). The CDR3 nucleotides are TGCAGTGCCCCGATGCGGGGGCAGTTCTTC. Its protein product is CSAPMRGQFF.

The chain recombines TRBV20-1 with TRBJ1-1; D is uncertain. CDR3 length equals 12 residues. Trimming took off 3 bases at V and 5 bases at J, with 10 bases between the two ends. The V gene's germline CDR1 is DFQATT and CDR2 SNEGSKA (reference sequence). The CDR3 loop is CSASLRTTEAFF. CDR3 DNA: TGCAGTGCTAGTTTGAGGACGACTGAAGCTTTCTTT.

The chain recombines TRBV20-1 with TRBJ2-7; tentatively, D is TRBD1 (5 bases). Germline loops: CDR1 DFQATT, CDR2 SNEGSKA (reference sequence). The ends were cut back, 4 bases at V and 6 bases at J, with 16 bases in the middle. The CDR3 has 13 residues. CDR3 region: CSATQGASFEQYV. The CDR3 DNA reads TGCAGTGCTACCCAGGGCGCTTCTTTCGAGCAGTACGTC.

The chain has TRBV30 and TRBJ2-1; 11 bases are a match to TRBD2. V gave up 2 bases and J gave up 8 bases; unmatched junction bases: 11. Germline V gives CDR1 GTSNPN, CDR2 SVGIG (reference sequence). This CDR3 comprises 16 residues. CDR3: CAWSSPGSGGAYEQFF. The CDR3 DNA reads as TGTGCCTGGAGTTCCCCGGGTAGCGGGGGGGCATATGAGCAGTTCTTC. Variable domain in full (rest from reference TRBV30 and TRBJ2-1): SQTIHQWPATLVQPVGSPLSLECTVEGTSNPNLYWYRQAAGRGLQLLFYSVGIGQISSEVPQNLSASRPQDRQFILSSKKLLLSDSGFYLCAWSSPGSGGAYEQFFGPGTRLTVL.

The rearrangement joins TRBV3-1 to TRBJ2-7, with 12 bases that match TRBD2. The CDR3 is 14 residues long. V trimming: 5 bases; J trimming: 5 bases; junction bases outside the gene matches: 4. Germline CDR1 is LGHDT and CDR2 is YNNKEL (reference sequence). DNA of the CDR3: TGTGCCAGCAGCAGGACTAGCGGGGAGCACGAGCAGTACGTC. Its protein is CASSRTSGEHEQYV.

The chain joins TRBV7-2 to TRBJ2-5; D is ambiguous. The CDR3 totals 13 residues. V shed 3 bases and J shed 5 bases, with 10 bases lying between them. CDR1 is SGHTA and CDR2 is FQGNSA in the germline V gene. CDR3 nucleotide sequence: TGTGCCAGCAGCTTGGATGCTTCGGAGACCCAGTACTTC. It codes for CASSLDASETQYF.

The rearrangement links TRBV7-6 to TRBJ2-5; D is possibly TRBD2 (6 bases). CDR3 length: 12 residues. V lost 4 bases and J lost 5, with 8 bases in between. Germline V gene lookup returns CDR1 SGHVS and CDR2 FNYEAQ. CDR3 sequence: CASSSAGETQYF. As DNA, the CDR3 is TGTGCCAGCAGCTCCGCGGGGGAGACCCAGTACTTC.

This chain uses TRBV12-3 or TRBV12-4 with TRBJ2-7; D call uncertain. The CDR3 spans 11 residues. Trimming left V 7 bases short and J 5 bases short, with 9 bases between. The CDR3 nucleotides read TGTGCCAGCACCTCGGCGCACGAGCAGTACTTC. It specifies CASTSAHEQYF.

This chain joins TRBV9 and TRBJ2-7, with D hard to call. The CDR3 sequence is 12 residues long. Germline values: CDR1 SGDLS, CDR2 YYNGEE. The V end was cut by 0 bases, the J end by 0 bases, with 1 base between. CDR3 bases: TGTGCCAGCAGCGTAGACTCCTACGAGCAGTACGTC. Protein product: CASSVDSYEQYV.

The chain links TRBV30 to TRBJ1-1, with D unresolved. Trimming left V 2 bases short and J 4 bases short, with 5 bases between. CDR1 and CDR2 (germline): GTSNPN, SVGIG (reference sequence). The CDR3 consists of 11 residues. CDR3 sequence (DNA): TGTGCCTGGAGTCTAATCACTGAAGCTTTCTTT. Protein: CAWSLITEAFF.

The chain uses TRBV14 and TRBJ1-4; D ambiguous. CDR1 SGHDN and CDR2 FVKESK come from the germline V gene. V was clipped by 4 bases and J by 8 bases, with 8 bases between them. The CDR3 spans 12 residues. As DNA, the CDR3 is TGTGCCAGCAGCCCCGACTTAGAAAAACTGTTTTTT. It is translated as CASSPDLEKLFF. Filled out from reference TRBV14 and TRBJ1-4, the complete variable domain reads EAGVTQFPSHSVIEKGQTVTLRCDPISGHDNLYWYRRVMGKEIKFLLHFVKESKQDESGMPNNRFLAERTGGTYSTLKVQPAELEDSGVYFCASSPDLEKLFFGSGTQLSVL.

This chain joins TRBV2 and TRBJ2-3; TRBD1 is a possible D gene (6 bases). The germline CDR1 and CDR2 sequences are SNHLY and FYNNEI. The CDR3 spans 15 residues. Trimming stripped 2 bases from V and 5 bases from J, with 14 bases between. CDR3 DNA sequence: TGTGCCAGCAGTGAACTGGTACAGGGAGTAGATACGCAGTATTTT. This codes for CASSELVQGVDTQYF.

The chain carries TRBV30 and TRBJ2-1; TRBD1 is a possible D gene (6 bases). Germline CDR1 and CDR2: GTSNPN and SVGIG (reference sequence). There are 15 residues in the CDR3. V dropped 5 bases and J dropped 4 bases, with 18 bases sitting between them. CDR3 amino acids: CAWSSPGTSYNEQFF. The CDR3 nucleotides read TGTGCCTGGTCCTCTCCCGGGACAAGTTACAATGAGCAGTTCTTC.

J is TRBJ1-1 and V is TRBV13; D ambiguous. V lost 8 bases and J 2 bases, leaving 6 bases between the germline ends. The CDR3 is 11 amino acids. From germline, CDR1 is PRHDT and CDR2 FYEKMQ (reference sequence). The CDR3 spells CASLGNTEAFF. The CDR3 DNA reads TGTGCCAGCTTAGGAAACACTGAAGCTTTCTTT.

The J gene is TRBJ2-7, the V gene TRBV20-1; the D gene is possibly TRBD2 (5 bases). Trimming shortened V by 5 bases and J by 0 bases, and 11 bases separated the two germline ends. Germline CDR1 DFQATT, CDR2 SNEGSKA (reference sequence). The CDR3 runs 13 residues. The CDR3 nucleotides are TGCAGTGCTCTGGGTGGGAGCTCCTACGAGCAGTACGTC. Amino acid sequence: CSALGGSSYEQYV.

The J gene is TRBJ2-3, the V gene TRBV7-9; the match to TRBD2 covers 8 bases. Germline V gene lookup returns CDR1 SEHNR and CDR2 FQNEAQ (reference sequence). The CDR3 extends over 14 amino acids. The CDR3 DNA is TGTGCTGTGATACGGGGGGGTGCGACAGATACGCAGTATTTT. Protein product: CAVIRGGATDTQYF. Looking up the rest from reference TRBV7-9 and TRBJ2-3 gives the full variable domain: DTGVSQNPRHKITKRGQNVTFRCDPISEHNRLYWYRQTLGQGPEFLTYFQNEAQLEKSRLLSDRFSAERPKGSFSTLEIQRTEQGDSAMYLCAVIRGGATDTQYFGPGTRLTVL.

This chain connects TRBV9 to TRBJ2-7; 7 bases are shared with TRBD1. Trimming cost V 0 bases and J 6 bases; bases outside gene matches: 3. CDR3 size: 13 residues. CDR1 is SGDLS and CDR2 is YYNGEE in the germline V gene. The chain's CDR3 is CASSVAPGGEQYV. DNA for the CDR3: TGTGCCAGCAGCGTAGCTCCAGGGGGCGAGCAGTACGTC.

The V and J genes are TRBV5-4 and TRBJ2-7, with TRBD1 matching over 9 bases. J lost 4 bases, V lost 4 bases, and 9 bases had no gene match. Germline V CDR1 and CDR2: SGHNT, YYREEE (reference sequence). This CDR3 is 15 amino acids long. CDR3 coding DNA: TGTGCCAGCAGCCCCGGACAGGGGTCATCTTACGAGCAGTACGTC. This encodes CASSPGQGSSYEQYV.

This clonotype was observed a handful of times. The chain recombines TRBV29-1 with TRBJ2-3; TRBD2 aligns across 12 bases. Germline V lookup: CDR1 SQVTM, CDR2 ANQGSEA. CDR3 size: 14 residues. With 4 bases clipped from V and 3 bases from J, the junction kept 2 bases outside the gene matches. This CDR3 reads CSVAGLAGTDTQYF. The CDR3 DNA is TGCAGCGTTGCTGGACTAGCGGGGACAGATACGCAGTATTTT.

V usage is TRBV30 and J usage is TRBJ1-1; D is ambiguous. Germline V CDR1 and CDR2: GTSNPN, SVGIG (reference sequence). The CDR3 consists of 15 residues. Between the trimmed V and J ends, which lost 1 base and 7 bases, there was a span of 19 bases. The CDR3 nucleotides read TGTGCCTGGAGTGATAATTTAACCCGACGGGTTGAAGCTTTCTTT. This codes for CAWSDNLTRRVEAFF. Variable domain in full (rest from reference TRBV30 and TRBJ1-1): SQTIHQWPATLVQPVGSPLSLECTVEGTSNPNLYWYRQAAGRGLQLLFYSVGIGQISSEVPQNLSASRPQDRQFILSSKKLLLSDSGFYLCAWSDNLTRRVEAFFGQGTRLTVV.